These T cell receptor beta chains were read from a single sample in a study of tumor-infiltrating lymphocytes in oesophageal squamous cell carcinoma. Each CDR3 protein is one row after TCRdb ran MiXCR on the PCR reads. The table lists 10,000 to 15,000 distinct CDR3 sequences, more than 55% of them singletons. Sequences were obtained from esophageal tumor tissue. The receptors were sampled from a female donor with esophageal squamous cell carcinoma. The CDR3 runs from the conserved cysteine through the conserved F or W. A D gene is named only where the DNA matches it firmly. Part of the rows lack a size; the others show once, few, many or a class for expanded clones.

j_call clone_size d_call v_call cdr3_nt cdr3_aa
TRBJ1-3 NA NA TRBV12-3/TRBV12-4 TGTGCCAGCAGTTTAGAGGTGGCCCTGGGAAACACCATATATTTT CASSLEVALGNTIYF
TRBJ2-2 NA NA TRBV7-2 TGTGCCAGCAGCTTCCTAGCTGGCACCGGGGAGCTGTTTTTT CASSFLAGTGELFF
TRBJ2-1 NA NA TRBV11-2 TGTGCCAGCAGCTTAGTAAGGCAGCCCGCGTACAATGAGCAGTTCTTC CASSLVRQPAYNEQFF
TRBJ2-7 few NA TRBV7-3 TGTGCCAGCAGCTTCTCGGGGAGAGGTACCTACGAGCAGTACTTC CASSFSGRGTYEQYF
TRBJ1-5 many NA TRBV7-2 TGTGCCAGCAGCTTAGCGAAGAATCAGCCCCAGCATTTT CASSLAKNQPQHF
TRBJ2-1 NA TRBD1 TRBV7-2 TGTGCCAGCAGCTCGAACAGGGGACCCTACGAGCAGTTCTTC CASSSNRGPYEQFF
TRBJ2-3 medium-sized TRBD2 TRBV24-1 TGTGCCACCAGTGATCCGGGACTAGCGGGGAGCTATACGCAGTATTTT CATSDPGLAGSYTQYF
TRBJ2-2 few TRBD1 TRBV19 TGTGCCAGTAGTAAAGGGACAGGGAACACCGGGGAGCTGTTTTTT CASSKGTGNTGELFF
TRBJ2-1 NA NA TRBV7-2 TGTGCCAGCAGCTTAGTATCGGATGAGCAGTTCTTC CASSLVSDEQFF
TRBJ1-2 NA NA TRBV6-1 TGTGCCAGCAGTGAAGGACCGGGGGTGGTGTATGGCTACACCTTC CASSEGPGVVYGYTF
TRBJ1-3 NA TRBD1 TRBV7-3 TGTGCCAGCAGTAGGCGACAGGGGGAAAGTGGAAACACCATATATTTT CASSRRQGESGNTIYF
TRBJ2-1 NA TRBD2 TRBV7-2 TGTGCCAGCAGCTCAACAAGTCGACTAGCGGGAGTACGGTTGTGGGACAATGAGCAGTTCTTC CASSSTSRLAGVRLWDNEQFF
TRBJ2-5 NA TRBD2 TRBV28 TGTGCCAGCAGTTTTCCACTAGCGGGACTCCCCCTAGGAGAGACCCAGTACTTC CASSFPLAGLPLGETQYF
TRBJ2-7 NA NA TRBV6-2/TRBV6-3 TGTGCCAGCAAGGGCAGGGTGGTCGAGCAGTACTTC CASKGRVVEQYF
TRBJ2-1 few NA TRBV6-6 TGTGCCAGCAGTTACGGGACCCTGGGCTTTGGTGGCAATGAGCAGTTCTTC CASSYGTLGFGGNEQFF
TRBJ2-3 many TRBD1 TRBV19 TGTGCCAGTAGTAGTTCCGGGACAGGGGGCACAGATACGCAGTATTTT CASSSSGTGGTDTQYF
TRBJ2-2 NA NA TRBV14 TGTGCCAGCAGCCCGTTAGAACGAACGAACACCGGGGAGCTGTTTTTT CASSPLERTNTGELFF
TRBJ2-7 NA NA TRBV10-3 TGTGCCATCAGTGAGTCCGAAGGGTTCTACGAGCAGTACTTC CAISESEGFYEQYF
TRBJ2-7 many NA TRBV12-3/TRBV12-4 TGTGCCAGCCGAGGGCGTTTGGACTACGAGCAGTACTTC CASRGRLDYEQYF
TRBJ1-3 NA NA TRBV7-8 TGTGCCAGCAGCCCCGCAGGCTCTGGAAACACCATATATTTT CASSPAGSGNTIYF
TRBJ1-1 NA NA TRBV7-8 TGTGCCAGCAGCCCCCGGGGGGGAGCTTTGAACACTGAAGCTTTCTTT CASSPRGGALNTEAFF
TRBJ2-2 NA TRBD1 TRBV7-9 TGTGCCAGCAGCTTAGCAGGGGGCCGCACCGGGGAGCTGTTTTTT CASSLAGGRTGELFF
TRBJ2-7 NA TRBD2 TRBV7-9 TGTGCCAGCAGTCTGACTAGCGGGAGATTCGACGAGCAGTACTTC CASSLTSGRFDEQYF
TRBJ2-3 NA TRBD1 TRBV7-8 TGTGCCAGCAGCTTAGGGCCCAGGGGGCAGGGAGATACGCAGTATTTT CASSLGPRGQGDTQYF
TRBJ2-7 NA NA TRBV11-2 TGTGCCAGCAGCCAAGGGGGGTCGGTGTGGTTATACGAGCAGTACTTC CASSQGGSVWLYEQYF
TRBJ2-5 NA NA TRBV7-9 TGTGCCAGCAGCTTCGGGCTCCAAGAGACCCAGTACTTC CASSFGLQETQYF
TRBJ2-7 NA TRBD1 TRBV7-9 TGTGCCAGCAGCCACGGACAGGAGACCTACGAGCAGTACTTC CASSHGQETYEQYF
TRBJ2-1 NA NA TRBV6-1 TGTGCCAGCAGGGGACTCGATCATTACAATGAGCAGTTCTTC CASRGLDHYNEQFF
TRBJ2-1 NA TRBD2 TRBV24-1 TGTGCCACCGCCTCCCGGGAGGTCTACAATGAGCAGTTCTTC CATASREVYNEQFF
TRBJ2-1 NA TRBD2 TRBV7-2 TGTGCCAGCAGCTTAGCCGGACTAGCGGGGTACAATGAGCAGTTCTTC CASSLAGLAGYNEQFF
TRBJ2-3 NA NA TRBV6-1 TGTGCCAGCAGTGCCCGAGTTGTGACAGATACGCAGTATTTT CASSARVVTDTQYF
TRBJ2-7 NA NA TRBV10-2 TGCGCCAGCAGTCAGACGTCCTACGAGCAGTACTTC CASSQTSYEQYF
TRBJ1-4 many NA TRBV4-2 TGTGCCAGCAGGTCGGGGTTGGGGGAAAAACTGTTTTTT CASRSGLGEKLFF
TRBJ2-1 NA TRBD1 TRBV6-6 TGTGCCAGCAGTTACTATGGGACAGGGGAGGATGAGCAGTTCTTC CASSYYGTGEDEQFF
TRBJ2-7 few NA TRBV7-2 TGTGCCAGCAGCTCAGGCTCCTACAATGAGCAGTACTTC CASSSGSYNEQYF
TRBJ2-5 NA TRBD1 TRBV12-3/TRBV12-4 TGTGCCAGCAGAAGGGGGCGCGGGTGGGAGACCCAGTACTTC CASRRGRGWETQYF
TRBJ2-5 few NA TRBV7-6 TGTGCCAGCAGCTCACCGAGGGGGGGGGGGAAGACCCAGTACTTC CASSSPRGGGKTQYF
TRBJ2-5 NA TRBD2 TRBV7-6 TGTGCCAGCAGCCTTATTGGGAGGGACCAAGAGACCCAGTACTTC CASSLIGRDQETQYF
TRBJ1-1 NA NA TRBV7-9 TGTGCCAGCAGCTATGGGGCTGAAGCTTTCTTT CASSYGAEAFF
TRBJ1-2 NA TRBD1 TRBV12-3/TRBV12-4 TGTGCCAGCAGTTTGGGCAGGGGGTATGGCTACACCTTC CASSLGRGYGYTF